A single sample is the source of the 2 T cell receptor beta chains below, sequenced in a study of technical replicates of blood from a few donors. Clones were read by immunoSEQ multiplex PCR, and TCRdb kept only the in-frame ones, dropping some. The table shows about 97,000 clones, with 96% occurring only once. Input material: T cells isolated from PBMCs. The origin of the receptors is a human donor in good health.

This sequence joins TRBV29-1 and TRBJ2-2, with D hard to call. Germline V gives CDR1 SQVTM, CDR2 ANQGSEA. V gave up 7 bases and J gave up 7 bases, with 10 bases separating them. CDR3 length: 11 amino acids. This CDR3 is CSAFSGGELFF. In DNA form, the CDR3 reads TGCAGCGCCTTCTCGGGCGGGGAGCTGTTTTTT.

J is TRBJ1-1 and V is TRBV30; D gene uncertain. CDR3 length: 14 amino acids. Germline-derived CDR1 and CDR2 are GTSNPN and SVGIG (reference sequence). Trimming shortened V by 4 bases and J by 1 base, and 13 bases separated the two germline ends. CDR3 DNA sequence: TGTGCCTGGACCCTCGGACTGCGGAACACTGAAGCTTTCTTT. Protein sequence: CAWTLGLRNTEAFF. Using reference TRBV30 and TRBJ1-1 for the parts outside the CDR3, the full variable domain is SQTIHQWPATLVQPVGSPLSLECTVEGTSNPNLYWYRQAAGRGLQLLFYSVGIGQISSEVPQNLSASRPQDRQFILSSKKLLLSDSGFYLCAWTLGLRNTEAFFGQGTRLTVV.